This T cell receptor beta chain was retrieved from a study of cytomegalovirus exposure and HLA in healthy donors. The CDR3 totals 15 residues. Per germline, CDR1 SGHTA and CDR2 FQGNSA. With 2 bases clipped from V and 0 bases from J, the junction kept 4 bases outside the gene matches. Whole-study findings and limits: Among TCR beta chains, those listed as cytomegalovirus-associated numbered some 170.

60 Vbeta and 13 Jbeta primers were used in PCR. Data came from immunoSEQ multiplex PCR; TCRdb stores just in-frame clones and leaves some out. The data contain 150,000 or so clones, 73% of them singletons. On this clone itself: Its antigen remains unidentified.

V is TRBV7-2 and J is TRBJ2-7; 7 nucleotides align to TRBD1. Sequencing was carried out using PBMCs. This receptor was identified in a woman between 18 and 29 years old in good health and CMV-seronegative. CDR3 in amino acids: CASSLRQGDSYEQYF. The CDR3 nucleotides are TGTGCCAGCAGCTTAAGGCAGGGGGACTCCTACGAGCAGTACTTC. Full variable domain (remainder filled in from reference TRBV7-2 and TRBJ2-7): GAGVSQSPSNKVTEKGKDVELRCDPISGHTALYWYRQSLGQGLEFLIYFQGNSAPDKSGLPSDRFSAERTGGSVSTLTIQRTQQEDSAVYLCASSLRQGDSYEQYFGPGTRLTVT.